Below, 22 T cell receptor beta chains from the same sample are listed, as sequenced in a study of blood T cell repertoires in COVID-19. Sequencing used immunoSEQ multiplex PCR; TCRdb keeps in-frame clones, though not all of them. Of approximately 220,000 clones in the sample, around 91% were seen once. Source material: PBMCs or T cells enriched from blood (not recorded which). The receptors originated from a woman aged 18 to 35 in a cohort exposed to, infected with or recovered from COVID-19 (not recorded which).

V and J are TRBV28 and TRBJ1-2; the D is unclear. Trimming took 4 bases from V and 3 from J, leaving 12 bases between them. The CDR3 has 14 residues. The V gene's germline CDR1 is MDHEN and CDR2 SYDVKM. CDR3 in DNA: TGTGCCAGCAGTTCCCCCTTTAACTACTATGGCTACACCTTC. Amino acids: CASSSPFNYYGYTF.

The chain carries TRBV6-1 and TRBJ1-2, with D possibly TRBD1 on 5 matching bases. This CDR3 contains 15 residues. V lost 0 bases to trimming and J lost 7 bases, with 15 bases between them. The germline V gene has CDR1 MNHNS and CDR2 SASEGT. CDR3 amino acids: CASSEARRDLSGYTF. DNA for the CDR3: TGTGCCAGCAGTGAAGCGCGGAGGGACTTGAGTGGCTACACCTTC.

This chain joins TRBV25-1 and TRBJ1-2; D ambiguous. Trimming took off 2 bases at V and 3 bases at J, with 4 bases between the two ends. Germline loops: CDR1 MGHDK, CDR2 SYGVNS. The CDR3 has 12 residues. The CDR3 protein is CASSETDYGYTF. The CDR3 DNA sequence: TGTGCCAGCAGTGAAACAGACTATGGCTACACCTTC.

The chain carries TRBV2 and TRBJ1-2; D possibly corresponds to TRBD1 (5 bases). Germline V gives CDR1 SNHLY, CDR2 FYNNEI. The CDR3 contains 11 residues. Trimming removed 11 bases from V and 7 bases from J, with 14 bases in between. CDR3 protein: CAWGPDFGYTF. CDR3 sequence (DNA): TGTGCCTGGGGCCCTGACTTTGGCTACACCTTC.

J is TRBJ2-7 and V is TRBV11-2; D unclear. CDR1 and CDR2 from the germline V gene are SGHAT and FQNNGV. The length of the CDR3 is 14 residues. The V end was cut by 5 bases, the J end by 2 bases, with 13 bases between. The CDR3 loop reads CASSRQDSAYEQYF. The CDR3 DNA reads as TGTGCCAGCAGCCGCCAGGATAGTGCCTACGAGCAGTACTTC.

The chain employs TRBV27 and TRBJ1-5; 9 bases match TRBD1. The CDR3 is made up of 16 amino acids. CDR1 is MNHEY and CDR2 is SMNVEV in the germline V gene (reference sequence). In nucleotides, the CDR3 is TGTGTCGTCCCGGGACAGGGCCCAGGGGGCAATCAGCCCCAGCATTTT. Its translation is CVVPGQGPGGNQPQHF.

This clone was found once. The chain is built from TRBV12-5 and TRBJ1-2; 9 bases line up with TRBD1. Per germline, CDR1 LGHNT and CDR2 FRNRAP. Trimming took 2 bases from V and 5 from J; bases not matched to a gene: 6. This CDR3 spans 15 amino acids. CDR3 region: CASGLSTGGGYGYTF. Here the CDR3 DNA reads TGTGCTAGTGGTTTGTCAACAGGGGGCGGATATGGCTACACCTTC.

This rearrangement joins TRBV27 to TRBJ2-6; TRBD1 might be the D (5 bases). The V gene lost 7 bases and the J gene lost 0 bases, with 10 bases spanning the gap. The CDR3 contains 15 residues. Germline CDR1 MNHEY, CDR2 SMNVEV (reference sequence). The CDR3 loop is CASTQGSSGANVLTF. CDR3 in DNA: TGTGCCAGCACCCAGGGCAGCTCTGGGGCCAACGTCCTGACTTTC. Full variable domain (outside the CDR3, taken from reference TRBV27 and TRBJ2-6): EAQVTQNPRYLITVTGKKLTVTCSQNMNHEYMSWYRQDPGLGLRQIYYSMNVEVTDKGDVPEGYKVSRKEKRNFPLILESPSPNQTSLYFCASTQGSSGANVLTFGAGSRLTVL.

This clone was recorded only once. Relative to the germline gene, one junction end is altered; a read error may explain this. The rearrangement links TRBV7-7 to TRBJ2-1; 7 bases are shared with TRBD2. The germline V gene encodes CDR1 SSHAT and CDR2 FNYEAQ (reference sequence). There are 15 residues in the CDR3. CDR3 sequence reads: CASSLESSGYNEQFF. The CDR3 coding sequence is TGTGCTAGCAGCTTAGAGTCTAGCGGCTACAATGAGCAGTTCTTC.

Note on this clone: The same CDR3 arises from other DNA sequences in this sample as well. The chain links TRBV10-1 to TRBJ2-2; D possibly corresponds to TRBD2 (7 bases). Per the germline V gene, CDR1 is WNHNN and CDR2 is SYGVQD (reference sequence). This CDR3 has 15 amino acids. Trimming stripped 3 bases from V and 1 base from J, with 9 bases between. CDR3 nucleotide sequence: TGCGCCAGCAGTGAAGGGGGGGTGAACACCGGGGAGCTGTTTTTT. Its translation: CASSEGGVNTGELFF.

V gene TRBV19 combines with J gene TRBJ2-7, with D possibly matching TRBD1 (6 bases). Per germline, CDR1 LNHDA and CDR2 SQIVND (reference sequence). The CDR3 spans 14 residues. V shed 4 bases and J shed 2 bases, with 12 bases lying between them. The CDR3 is CASSRDNRAYEQYF. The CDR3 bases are TGTGCCAGTAGTAGGGATAACAGGGCCTACGAGCAGTACTTC.

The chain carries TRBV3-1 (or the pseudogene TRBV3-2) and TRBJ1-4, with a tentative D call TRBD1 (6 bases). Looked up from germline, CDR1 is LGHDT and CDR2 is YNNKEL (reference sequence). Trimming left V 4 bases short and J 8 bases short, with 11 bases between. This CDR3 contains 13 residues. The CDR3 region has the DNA TGTGCCAGCAGCCCGAGACAGGAGGAAAAACTGTTTTTT. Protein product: CASSPRQEEKLFF.

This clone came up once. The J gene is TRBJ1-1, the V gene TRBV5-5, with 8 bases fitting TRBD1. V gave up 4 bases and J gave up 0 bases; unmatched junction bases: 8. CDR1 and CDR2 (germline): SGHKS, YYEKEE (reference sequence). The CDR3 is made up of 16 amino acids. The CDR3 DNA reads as TGTGCCAGCAGCACAGACAGGGGAGCGGTGAACACTGAAGCTTTCTTT. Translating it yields CASSTDRGAVNTEAFF.

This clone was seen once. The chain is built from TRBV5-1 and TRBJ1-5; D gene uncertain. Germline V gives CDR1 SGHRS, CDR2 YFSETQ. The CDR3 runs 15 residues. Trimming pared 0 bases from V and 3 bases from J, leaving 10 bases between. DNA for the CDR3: TGCGCCAGCAGCTTGGGTATACAGAACAATCAGCCCCAGCATTTT. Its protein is CASSLGIQNNQPQHF.

The CDR3 coding sequence is TGTGCCAGCAGTGATATTGGCCGCACAGATACGCAGTATTTT. Translation gives CASSDIGRTDTQYF. The chain carries TRBV25-1 and TRBJ2-3; D remains ambiguous. Germline V gene lookup returns CDR1 MGHDK and CDR2 SYGVNS. V was shortened by 3 bases and J by 1 base, with 8 bases between the two germline ends. This CDR3 is built from 14 residues.

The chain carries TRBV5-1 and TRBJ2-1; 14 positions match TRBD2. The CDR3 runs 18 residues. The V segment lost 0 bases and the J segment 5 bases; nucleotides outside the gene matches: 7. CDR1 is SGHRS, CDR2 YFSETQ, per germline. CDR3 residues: CASSLAGGLAGGHNEQFF. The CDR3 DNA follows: TGCGCCAGCAGCTTGGCCGGAGGACTAGCGGGGGGCCACAATGAGCAGTTCTTC.

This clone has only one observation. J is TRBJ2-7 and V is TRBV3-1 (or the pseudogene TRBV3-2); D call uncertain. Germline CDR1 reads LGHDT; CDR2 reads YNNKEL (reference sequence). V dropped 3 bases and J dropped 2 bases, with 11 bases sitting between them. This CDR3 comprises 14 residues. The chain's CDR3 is CASSQYSSPYEQYF. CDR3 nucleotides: TGTGCCAGCAGCCAGTACTCGAGCCCCTACGAGCAGTACTTC.

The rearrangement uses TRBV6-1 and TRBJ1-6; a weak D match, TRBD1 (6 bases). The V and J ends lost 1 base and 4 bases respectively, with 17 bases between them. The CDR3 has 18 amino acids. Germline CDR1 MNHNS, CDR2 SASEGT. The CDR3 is CASSEVAPGQPYNSPLHF. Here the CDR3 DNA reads TGTGCCAGCAGTGAAGTAGCCCCCGGACAGCCTTATAATTCACCCCTCCACTTT.

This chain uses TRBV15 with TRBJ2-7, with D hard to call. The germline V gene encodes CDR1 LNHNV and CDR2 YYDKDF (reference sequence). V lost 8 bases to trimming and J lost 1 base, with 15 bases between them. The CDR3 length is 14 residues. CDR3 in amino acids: CATHPVCLSYEQYF. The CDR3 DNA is TGTGCCACCCACCCAGTGTGCTTATCCTACGAGCAGTACTTC.

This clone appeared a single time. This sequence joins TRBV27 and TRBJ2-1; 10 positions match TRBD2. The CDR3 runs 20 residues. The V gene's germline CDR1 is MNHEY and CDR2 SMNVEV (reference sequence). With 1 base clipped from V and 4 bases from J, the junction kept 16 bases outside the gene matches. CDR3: CASSLLSGGYSGRVYNEQFF. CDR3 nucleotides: TGTGCCAGCAGTTTATTGTCCGGGGGTTACAGCGGGAGGGTATACAATGAGCAGTTCTTC.

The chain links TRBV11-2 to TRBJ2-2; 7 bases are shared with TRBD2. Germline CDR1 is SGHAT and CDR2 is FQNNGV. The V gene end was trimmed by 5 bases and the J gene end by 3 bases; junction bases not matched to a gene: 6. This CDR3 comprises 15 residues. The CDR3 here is CASSGRASDTGELFF. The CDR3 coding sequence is TGTGCCAGCAGCGGGAGGGCCTCGGACACCGGGGAGCTGTTTTTT.

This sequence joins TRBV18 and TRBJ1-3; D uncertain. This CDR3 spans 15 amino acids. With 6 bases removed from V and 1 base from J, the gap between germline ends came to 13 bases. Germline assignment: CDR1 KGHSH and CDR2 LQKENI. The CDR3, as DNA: TGTGCCAGCTCCCTAGAGGTGATGTCTGGAAACACCATATATTTT. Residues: CASSLEVMSGNTIYF.